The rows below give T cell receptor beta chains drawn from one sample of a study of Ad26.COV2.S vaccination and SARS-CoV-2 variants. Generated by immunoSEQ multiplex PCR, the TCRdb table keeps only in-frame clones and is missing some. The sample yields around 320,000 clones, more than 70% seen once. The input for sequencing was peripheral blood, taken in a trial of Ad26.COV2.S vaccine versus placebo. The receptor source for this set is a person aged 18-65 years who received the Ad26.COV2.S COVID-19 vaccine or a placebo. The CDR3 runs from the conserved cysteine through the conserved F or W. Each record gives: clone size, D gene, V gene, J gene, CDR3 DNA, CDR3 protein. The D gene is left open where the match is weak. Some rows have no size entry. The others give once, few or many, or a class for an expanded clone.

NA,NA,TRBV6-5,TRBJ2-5,TGTGCCAGCAGAAGGGGTCACCTCCAAGAGACCCAGTACTTC,CASRRGHLQETQYF
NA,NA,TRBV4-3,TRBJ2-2,TGCGCCAGCAGCCAAGGGGACAAGGGATGGGGGGAGCTGTTTTTT,CASSQGDKGWGELFF
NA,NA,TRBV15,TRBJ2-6,TGTGCCACCAGCAGAGATCCTTCTGGGGCCAACGTCCTGACTTTC,CATSRDPSGANVLTF
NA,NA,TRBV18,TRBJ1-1,TGTGCCAGCTCACAAACAGGGAGAGGGAACACTGAAGCTTTCTTT,CASSQTGRGNTEAFF
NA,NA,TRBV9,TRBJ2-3,TGTGCCAGCAGTACAGGGAGAGGAACAGATACGCAGTATTTT,CASSTGRGTDTQYF
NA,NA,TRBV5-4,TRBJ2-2,TGTGCCAGCACTCACGGACCTATGAACACCGGGGAGCTGTTTTTT,CASTHGPMNTGELFF
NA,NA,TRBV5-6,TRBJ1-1,TGTGCCAGCAGTCCTCCCCGAGGGTCTATGAACACTGAAGCTTTCTTT,CASSPPRGSMNTEAFF
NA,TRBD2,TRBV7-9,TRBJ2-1,TGTGCCAGCAGCTCATATGGACTAGCGGGGGAGAATGAGCAGTTCTTC,CASSSYGLAGENEQFF
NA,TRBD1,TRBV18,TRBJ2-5,TGTGCCAGCTCACCAGGGACAGATTATGGAGAGACCCAGTACTTC,CASSPGTDYGETQYF
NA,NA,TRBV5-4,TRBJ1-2,TGTGCCAGCAGCTCCGGGATCTATGGCTACACCTTC,CASSSGIYGYTF
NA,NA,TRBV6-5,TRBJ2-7,TGTGCCAGCTCGCGGAGGGCGGGGACCTACGAGCAGTACTTC,CASSRRAGTYEQYF
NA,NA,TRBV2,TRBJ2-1,TGTGCCAGCAGTGGCGCGCTCTCCTACAATGAGCAGTTCTTC,CASSGALSYNEQFF
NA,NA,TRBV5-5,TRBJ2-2,TGTGCCAGCAGCTTAGGGGGGCGAGGGACCGGGGAGCTGTTTTTT,CASSLGGRGTGELFF
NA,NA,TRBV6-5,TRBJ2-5,TGTGCCAGCAGCAACCTCTGGGGTCCACAAGAGACCCAGTACTTC,CASSNLWGPQETQYF
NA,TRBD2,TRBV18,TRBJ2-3,TGTGCCAGCTCACCACTTCTAGCGGGGGGTACAGATACGCAGTATTTT,CASSPLLAGGTDTQYF
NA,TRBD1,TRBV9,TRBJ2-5,TGTGCCAGCAGCGTAGAAACAGGGGGAGAGACCCAGTACTTC,CASSVETGGETQYF
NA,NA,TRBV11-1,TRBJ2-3,TGTGCCAGCAGCTTAGCCCCCCTCGGGCAGGCCCAGGCGGCAGATACGCAGTATTTT,CASSLAPLGQAQAADTQYF
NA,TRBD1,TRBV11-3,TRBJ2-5,TGTGCCAGCAGCCTGGGACAGCAAGAGACCCAGTACTTC,CASSLGQQETQYF
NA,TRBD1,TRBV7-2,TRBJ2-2,TGTGCCAGCAGGGGGACAGGGTTCACTAACACCGGGGAGCTGTTTTTT,CASRGTGFTNTGELFF
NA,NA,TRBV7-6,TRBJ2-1,TGTGCCAGCAGCTTAGAAGCAGGGACCAATGAGCAGTTCTTC,CASSLEAGTNEQFF
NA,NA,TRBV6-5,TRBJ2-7,TGTGCCAGCAGTAGGGGATTCGAAGTGTACGAGCAGTACTTC,CASSRGFEVYEQYF
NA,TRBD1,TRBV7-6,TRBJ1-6,TGTGCCAGCAGCGCCGGGACAGGGTGGTATTCACCCCTCCACTTT,CASSAGTGWYSPLHF
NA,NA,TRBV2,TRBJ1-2,TGTGCCGGGGGGAAGGGCAGGGAGAACTATGGCTACACCTTC,CAGGKGRENYGYTF
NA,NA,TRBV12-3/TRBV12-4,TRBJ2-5,TGTGCCAGCAGTTTGGCAGCAGAGGAGACCCAGTACTTC,CASSLAAEETQYF
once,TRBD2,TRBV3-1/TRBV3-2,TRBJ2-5,TGTGCCAGCAGCCGGGGACTAGCGGAACAAGAGACCCAGTACTTC,CASSRGLAEQETQYF
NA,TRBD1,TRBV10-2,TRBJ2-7,TGCGCCAGCGGTAGGGACAGCCATAACTACGAGCAGTACTTC,CASGRDSHNYEQYF
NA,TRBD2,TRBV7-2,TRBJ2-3,TGTGCCAGCAGCTTAGCGGGACTAGGGGCAGATACGCAGTATTTT,CASSLAGLGADTQYF
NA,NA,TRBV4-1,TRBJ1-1,TGCGCCAGCAGCCAAGATTCGAGTCCAATGGTTAGTTGGGCCACTGAAGCTTTCTTT,CASSQDSSPMVSWATEAFF
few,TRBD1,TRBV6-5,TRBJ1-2,TGTGCCAGCAGCCTCCTAACAGGGGATGGCAATGGCTACACCTTC,CASSLLTGDGNGYTF
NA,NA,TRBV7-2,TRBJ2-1,TGTGCCAGCTCAAATATTAATGAGCAGTTCTTC,CASSNINEQFF
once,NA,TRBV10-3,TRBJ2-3,TGTGCCATCAGTGCGGCGAGCGGGTTTGCAGATACGCAGTATTTT,CAISAASGFADTQYF
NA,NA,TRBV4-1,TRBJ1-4,TGCGCCAGCAGCCAAGTTCGGGGGGGCCTTAATGAAAAACTGTTTTTT,CASSQVRGGLNEKLFF
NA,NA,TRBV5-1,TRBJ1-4,TGCGCCAGCAGCTTACGGGACTCGGGTGAAAAACTGTTTTTT,CASSLRDSGEKLFF
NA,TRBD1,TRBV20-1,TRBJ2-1,TGCAGTGCTAGTTGGTCTGGGACAGAATACAATGAGCAGTTCTTC,CSASWSGTEYNEQFF
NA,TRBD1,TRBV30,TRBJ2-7,TGTGCCTGGACCAGATGGGGACAGGGGAACCACGAGCAGTACTTC,CAWTRWGQGNHEQYF
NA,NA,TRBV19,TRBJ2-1,TGTGCCAGTAGTATAACGTCGGTCCGGATCAATGAGCAGTTCTTC,CASSITSVRINEQFF
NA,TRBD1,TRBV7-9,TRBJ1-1,TGTGCCAGCACCCGAAATGGACAGGTACTGAACACTGAAGCTTTCTTT,CASTRNGQVLNTEAFF
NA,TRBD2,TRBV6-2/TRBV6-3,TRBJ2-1,TGTGCCAGCAGCCGGGACTACCTTCAGGAGCAGTTCTTC,CASSRDYLQEQFF
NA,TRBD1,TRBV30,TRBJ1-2,TGTGCCTGCTACAGGGGGCGGAATGGCTACACCTTC,CACYRGRNGYTF
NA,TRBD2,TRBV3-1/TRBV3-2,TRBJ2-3,TGTGCCAGCAGCCAAGGTCTTAGCGGGGGGGTGGGAGATACGCAGTATTTT,CASSQGLSGGVGDTQYF
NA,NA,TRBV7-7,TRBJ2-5,TGTGCTAGCAGCTTAGTCCGGGCCGGCCAGTACCAAGAGACCCAGTACTTC,CASSLVRAGQYQETQYF
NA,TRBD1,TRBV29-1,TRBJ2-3,TGCAGCGTTGAGGAGGACAGGGATGGAGATACGCAGTATTTT,CSVEEDRDGDTQYF
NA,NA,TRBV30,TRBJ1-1,TGTGCCTGGAGTGTTAGGGTCAGGGAAGGGGGGAACACTGAAGCTTTCTTT,CAWSVRVREGGNTEAFF
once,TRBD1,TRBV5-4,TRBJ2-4,TGTGCCAGCAGCTACCACAGCCCAGGGGGAAAAAACATTCAGTACTTC,CASSYHSPGGKNIQYF
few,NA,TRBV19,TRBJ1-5,TGTGCCAGTAGTATGAGGGGGGCAGGGGATCATCAGCCCCAGCATTTT,CASSMRGAGDHQPQHF
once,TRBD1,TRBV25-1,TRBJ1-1,TGTGCCAGCAGTGAGCATAAAAGAGGGGGCGCGAACACTGAAGCTTTCTTT,CASSEHKRGGANTEAFF
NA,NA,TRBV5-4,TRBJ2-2,TGTGCCAGCAGCTTGGCCGGAAGTAACGGGGAGCTGTTTTTT,CASSLAGSNGELFF
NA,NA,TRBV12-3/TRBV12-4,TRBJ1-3,TGTGCCAGCAGTCAGGGGTCTGGAAACACCATATATTTT,CASSQGSGNTIYF
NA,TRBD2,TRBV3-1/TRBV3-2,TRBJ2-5,TGTGCCAGCAGCCAAGAGCGGAGCGGGGGTTACCAAGAGACCCAGTACTTC,CASSQERSGGYQETQYF
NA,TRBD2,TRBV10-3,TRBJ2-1,TGTGCCATCAGTGAACCGACTAGCGGGGGGACCAATGAGCAGTTCTTC,CAISEPTSGGTNEQFF
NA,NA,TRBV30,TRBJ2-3,TGTGCCTGGAGTGCCTTTTCGCGGAGCACAGATACGCAGTATTTT,CAWSAFSRSTDTQYF
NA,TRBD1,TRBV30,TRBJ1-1,TGTGCCTGGGGACAGGGGAAGGGTGAAGCTTTCTTT,CAWGQGKGEAFF
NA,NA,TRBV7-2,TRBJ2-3,TGTGCCAGCAGCCCCTGGGAGGGGGGCACAGATACGCAGTATTTT,CASSPWEGGTDTQYF
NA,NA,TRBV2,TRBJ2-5,TGTGCCAGCACCCTCCAAGAGACCCAGTACTTC,CASTLQETQYF
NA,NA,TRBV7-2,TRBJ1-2,TGTGCCAGCAGCTTCTCGGGAGGGGAGTACTATGGCTACACCTTC,CASSFSGGEYYGYTF
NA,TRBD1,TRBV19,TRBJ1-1,TGTGCCAGTAAAGGACAGGCTAGCACTGAAGCTTTCTTT,CASKGQASTEAFF
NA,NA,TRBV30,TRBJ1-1,TGTGCCTGGAGTGAGGGGCACCTGGCAGCGAACACTGAAGCTTTCTTT,CAWSEGHLAANTEAFF
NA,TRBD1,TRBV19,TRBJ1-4,TGTGCCAGTAGTATCCGTGGGACAGGGCGGAATGAAAAACTGTTTTTT,CASSIRGTGRNEKLFF